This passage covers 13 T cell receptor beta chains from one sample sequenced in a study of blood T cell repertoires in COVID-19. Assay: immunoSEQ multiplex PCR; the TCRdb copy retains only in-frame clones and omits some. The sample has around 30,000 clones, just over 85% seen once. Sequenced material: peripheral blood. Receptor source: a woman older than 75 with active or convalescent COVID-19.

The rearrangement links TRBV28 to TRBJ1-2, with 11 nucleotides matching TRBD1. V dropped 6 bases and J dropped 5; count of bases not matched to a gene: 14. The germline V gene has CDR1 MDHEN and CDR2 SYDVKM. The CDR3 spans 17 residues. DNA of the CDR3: TGTGCCAGCAGCCGGGACAGGGGGGCCTCCCTTATATATGGCTACACCTTC. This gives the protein CASSRDRGASLIYGYTF.

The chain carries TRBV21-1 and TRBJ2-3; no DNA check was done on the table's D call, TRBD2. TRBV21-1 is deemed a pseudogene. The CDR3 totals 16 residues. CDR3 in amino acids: CASSKDVSGGPNTQYF. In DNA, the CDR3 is TGTGCCAGCAGCAAAGATGTTAGCGGGGGACCCAATACGCAGTATTTT.

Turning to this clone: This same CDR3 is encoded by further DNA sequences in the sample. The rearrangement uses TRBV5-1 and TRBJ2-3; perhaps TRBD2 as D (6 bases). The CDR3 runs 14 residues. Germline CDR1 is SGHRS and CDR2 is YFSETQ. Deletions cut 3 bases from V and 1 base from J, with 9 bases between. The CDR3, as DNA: TGCGCCAGCAGCTCGGGGGTTGGCACAGATACGCAGTATTTT. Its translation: CASSSGVGTDTQYF.

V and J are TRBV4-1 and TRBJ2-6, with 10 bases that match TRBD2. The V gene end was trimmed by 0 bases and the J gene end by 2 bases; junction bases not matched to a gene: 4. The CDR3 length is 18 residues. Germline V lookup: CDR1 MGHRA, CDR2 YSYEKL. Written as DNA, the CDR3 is TGCGCCAGCAGCCAAGAGACGCTAGCGGGAGCTGGGGCCAACGTCCTGACTTTC. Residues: CASSQETLAGAGANVLTF.

For the CDR3, the DNA is TGTGCCAGTAGTATTCCGAGCGGGGGAAGTAATGAGCAGTTCTTC. Its translation is CASSIPSGGSNEQFF. The chain links TRBV19 to TRBJ2-1, with 8 positions matching TRBD2. The CDR3 contains 15 residues. V lost 3 bases and J lost 7; bases outside the gene matches: 8. Germline values: CDR1 LNHDA, CDR2 SQIVND (reference sequence).

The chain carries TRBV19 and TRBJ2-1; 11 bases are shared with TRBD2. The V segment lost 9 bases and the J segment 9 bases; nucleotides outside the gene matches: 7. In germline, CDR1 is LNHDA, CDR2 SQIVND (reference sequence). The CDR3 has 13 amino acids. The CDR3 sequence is CASKLAGVSEQFF. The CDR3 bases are TGTGCCAGCAAACTAGCGGGAGTGTCTGAGCAGTTCTTC.

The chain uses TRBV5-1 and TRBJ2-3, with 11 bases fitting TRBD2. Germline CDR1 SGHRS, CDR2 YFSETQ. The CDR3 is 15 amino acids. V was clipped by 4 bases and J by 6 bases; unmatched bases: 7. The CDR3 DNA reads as TGCGCCAGCAGCAGACTAGCGGGGCCGGGGGATACGCAGTATTTT. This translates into CASSRLAGPGDTQYF.

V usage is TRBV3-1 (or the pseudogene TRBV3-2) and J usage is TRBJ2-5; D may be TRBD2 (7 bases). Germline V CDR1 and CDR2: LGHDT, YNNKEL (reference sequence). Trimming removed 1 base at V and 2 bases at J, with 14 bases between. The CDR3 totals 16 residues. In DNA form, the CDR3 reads TGTGCCAGCAGCCAAGGGACGGGGGGCGGGCAAGAGACCCAGTACTTC. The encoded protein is CASSQGTGGGQETQYF.

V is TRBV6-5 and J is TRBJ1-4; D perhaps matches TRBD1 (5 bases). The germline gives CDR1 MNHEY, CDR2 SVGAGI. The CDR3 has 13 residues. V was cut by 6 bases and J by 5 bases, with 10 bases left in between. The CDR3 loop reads CASRRTLNEKLFF. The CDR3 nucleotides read TGTGCCAGCAGACGGACACTGAATGAAAAACTGTTTTTT.

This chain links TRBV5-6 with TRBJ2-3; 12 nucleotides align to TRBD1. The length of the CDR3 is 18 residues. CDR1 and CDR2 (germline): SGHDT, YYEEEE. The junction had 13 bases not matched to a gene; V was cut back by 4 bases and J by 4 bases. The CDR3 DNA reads TGTGCCAGCAGCCCACGTCCCGGGACAGGGGGCTGGCCAGATACGCAGTATTTT. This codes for CASSPRPGTGGWPDTQYF.

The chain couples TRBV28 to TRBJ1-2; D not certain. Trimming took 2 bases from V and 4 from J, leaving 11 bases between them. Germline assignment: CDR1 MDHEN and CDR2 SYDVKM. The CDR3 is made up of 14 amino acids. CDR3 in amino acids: CASSLGLSRYGYTF. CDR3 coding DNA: TGTGCCAGCAGTTTAGGACTCAGCCGCTATGGCTACACCTTC.

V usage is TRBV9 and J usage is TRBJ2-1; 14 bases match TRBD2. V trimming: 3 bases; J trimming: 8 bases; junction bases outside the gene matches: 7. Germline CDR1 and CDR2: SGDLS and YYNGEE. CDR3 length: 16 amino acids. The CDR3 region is CASSAGTSGRRDEQFF. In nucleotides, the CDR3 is TGTGCCAGCAGCGCCGGGACTAGCGGGAGACGCGATGAGCAGTTCTTC.

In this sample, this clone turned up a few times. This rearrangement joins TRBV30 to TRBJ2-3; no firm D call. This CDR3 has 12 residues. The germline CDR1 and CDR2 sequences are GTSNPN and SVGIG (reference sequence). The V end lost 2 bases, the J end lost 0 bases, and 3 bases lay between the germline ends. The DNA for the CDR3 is TGTGCCTGGAGTACTAGCACAGATACGCAGTATTTT. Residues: CAWSTSTDTQYF. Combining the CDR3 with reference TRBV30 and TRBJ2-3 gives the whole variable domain SQTIHQWPATLVQPVGSPLSLECTVEGTSNPNLYWYRQAAGRGLQLLFYSVGIGQISSEVPQNLSASRPQDRQFILSSKKLLLSDSGFYLCAWSTSTDTQYFGPGTRLTVL.